These T cell receptor beta chains were read from a single sample in a study of human T cells and chemical hapten exposure. TCRdb processed the 5' RACE reads anew with MiXCR; each CDR3 protein has one entry. The profile covers 110,000 or so distinct CDR3 sequences, with 19% appearing a single time and around 2.8% taken by the ten largest. These receptors were collected from a human donor in good health. CDR3s leave out the opening cysteine and the closing phenylalanine or tryptophan.

v_gene	j_gene	CDR3aa
TRBV6-2/TRBV6-3	TRBJ2-7	ASSTHAYEQY
TRBV7-2	TRBJ2-7	ASSLRVRQPSSYEQY
TRBV14	TRBJ2-5	ASSQNQETQY
TRBV19	TRBJ2-1	ASSPDRAGGDNEQF
TRBV3-1	TRBJ2-1	ASSQDLARGTYNEQF
TRBV28	TRBJ2-3	ASRRGGGGTDTQY
TRBV11-2	TRBJ1-1	ASSLGTHTEAF
TRBV7-2	TRBJ1-6	ASSLTGMNSPLH
TRBV29-1	TRBJ1-2	SVAELEGYGYT
TRBV20-1	TRBJ2-7	SALGLAGVYYEQY
TRBV18	TRBJ2-4	ASSPLAGGKAKNIQY
TRBV6-2/TRBV6-3	TRBJ2-7	ASSYGAGSSEQY
TRBV5-1	TRBJ2-7	ASSLRTGGSSYEQY
TRBV13	TRBJ2-1	ASSSTSVSYNEQF
TRBV20-1	TRBJ2-2	SARASGTSLGTGELF
TRBV5-1	TRBJ1-3	ASSLAGRNSGNTIY
TRBV13	TRBJ1-5	ASSSGTGNQPQH
TRBV11-2	TRBJ2-5	ASSKGYQETQY
TRBV12-3/TRBV12-4	TRBJ1-2	ASSYGQRGYT
TRBV7-2	TRBJ1-2	ASSLDRYYGYT
TRBV3-1	TRBJ2-7	ASSQEGTAAYEQY
TRBV10-3	TRBJ2-7	AMSALSASEQY
TRBV7-6	TRBJ1-6	ASSPDISQNSPLH
TRBV5-4	TRBJ2-7	ASSFPEKYEQY
TRBV6-2/TRBV6-3	TRBJ2-2	ASRSGRGRTGELF
TRBV28	TRBJ2-1	ASSSGSGQFNEQF
TRBV5-6	TRBJ2-1	ASSWGRSRGF
TRBV27	TRBJ2-5	ASSFLPGQNPQETQY
TRBV19	TRBJ2-2	ASRGKRPNTGELF
TRBV25-1	TRBJ2-7	ASSESGATRYEQY
TRBV27	TRBJ2-1	ASSLWSGSGSYNEQF
TRBV2	TRBJ1-5	ASSEGGRRGNQPQH
TRBV12-3/TRBV12-4	TRBJ2-3	ASRKNSGIHKMTQY
TRBV19	TRBJ2-1	ASSMIFGTGGHPYNEQF
TRBV27	TRBJ1-4	ASSFRGAREKLF
TRBV7-9	TRBJ1-2	ASSLEPGYT
TRBV18	TRBJ1-6	ASSPDPSSPLH
TRBV7-2	TRBJ2-7	ASSSARVPYEQY
TRBV10-2	TRBJ2-4	ASSESGGGSPNIQY
TRBV19	TRBJ2-2	ASSITGKGLDTGELF
TRBV3-1	TRBJ2-7	ASSNRGNEQY
TRBV14	TRBJ2-3	ASSPFGGLRTPTDTQY
TRBV11-1	TRBJ2-1	ASSLLLAAYNEQF
TRBV7-3	TRBJ2-3	ASSPRGRTDTQY
TRBV7-9	TRBJ2-3	ASSFRLRTDTQY
TRBV28	TRBJ2-3	ANRDTSTDTQY
TRBV4-1	TRBJ2-1	ASSHMARQAYNEQF
TRBV30	TRBJ1-5	AWSVNPMKKVEQPQH
TRBV5-4	TRBJ2-5	ASSLPDRPETQY
TRBV5-1	TRBJ2-7	ASSPGRPEQY
TRBV11-2	TRBJ2-3	ASRTIRESTDTQY
TRBV11-2	TRBJ1-1	ASSFLMGQNTEAF
TRBV6-5	TRBJ2-6	ASSSRGSGANVLT